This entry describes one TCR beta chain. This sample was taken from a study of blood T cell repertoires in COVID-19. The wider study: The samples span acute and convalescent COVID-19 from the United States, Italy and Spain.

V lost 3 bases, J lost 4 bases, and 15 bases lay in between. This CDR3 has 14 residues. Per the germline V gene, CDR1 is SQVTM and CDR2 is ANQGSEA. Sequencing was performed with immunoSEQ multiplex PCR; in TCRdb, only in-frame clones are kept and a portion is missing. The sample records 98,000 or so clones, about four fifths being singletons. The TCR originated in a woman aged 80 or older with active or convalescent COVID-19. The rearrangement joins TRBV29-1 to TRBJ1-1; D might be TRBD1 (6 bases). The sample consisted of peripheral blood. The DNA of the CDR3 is TGCAGCGTTGATTGGGCAGGGGAGGGCACTGAAGCTTTCTTT. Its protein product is CSVDWAGEGTEAFF. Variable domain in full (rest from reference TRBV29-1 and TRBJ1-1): SAVISQKPSRDICQRGTSLTIQCQVDSQVTMMFWYRQQPGQSLTLIATANQGSEATYESGFVIDKFPISRPNLTFSTLTVSNMSPEDSSIYLCSVDWAGEGTEAFFGQGTRLTVV.